Listed below are T cell receptor beta chains from one sample, sequenced in a study of T-cell memory formation after mild COVID-19. TCRdb reprocessed the 5' RACE reads with MiXCR, giving one entry per CDR3 protein. The profile shows 350,000 to 500,000 distinct CDR3 sequences, 20% of them singletons. The sample taken for sequencing was PBMCs or a T cell subset sorted from them (not recorded which). The receptors were sampled from an adult woman who had mild COVID-19 (a few samples of this study predate the infection). Cell type and time point are not known. Each CDR3 is given with its conserved first and last residue. A D gene is named only where the DNA matches it firmly. For some rows the clone size is stated as once, few or many, or as a class when expanded; others skip it.

CASMGSGHYEQYF,TGTGCCAGCATGGGATCGGGGCACTACGAGCAGTACTTC,TRBV27,.,TRBJ2-7,.
CASSHNRGPDTEAFF,TGTGCCAGCAGCCATAACAGGGGACCGGACACTGAAGCTTTCTTT,TRBV28,TRBD1,TRBJ1-1,.
CASSLNDRVQETQYF,TGTGCCAGCAGTTTAAATGACCGAGTCCAAGAGACCCAGTACTTC,TRBV27,.,TRBJ2-5,.
CASSWGTGPGDEKLFF,TGCGCCAGCAGCTGGGGGACAGGTCCGGGAGATGAAAAACTGTTTTTT,TRBV5-1,TRBD1,TRBJ1-4,.
CASSPTPVRGNYEQYF,TGTGCCAGCTCACCGACCCCCGTCAGGGGGAACTACGAGCAGTACTTC,TRBV18,TRBD1,TRBJ2-7,few
CASSTEGKTDTQYF,TGCGCCAGCAGCACGGAGGGGAAGACAGATACGCAGTATTTT,TRBV5-1,.,TRBJ2-3,few
CASSSGAGDEQFF,TGTGCCAGCAGCTCTGGCGCGGGGGATGAGCAGTTCTTC,TRBV7-6,TRBD2,TRBJ2-1,.
CSARPRGTEAFF,TGCAGTGCTAGGCCAAGGGGCACTGAAGCTTTCTTT,TRBV20-1,.,TRBJ1-1,few
CASSLADRAEAFF,TGTGCCAGCAGCTTGGCGGACAGGGCGGAAGCTTTCTTT,TRBV5-6,TRBD1,TRBJ1-1,.
CASSLSYVSSYNEQFF,TGTGCCAGCAGCTTAAGTTACGTGAGCTCCTACAATGAGCAGTTCTTC,TRBV7-9,.,TRBJ2-1,.
CASSLAGTGNYEQYF,TGTGCCAGCAGTTTGGCCGGGACAGGGAACTACGAGCAGTACTTC,TRBV12-3/TRBV12-4,TRBD1,TRBJ2-7,few
CASSLTAGTWQFF,TGTGCCAGCAGTTTAACGGCGGGAACGTGGCAGTTCTTC,TRBV5-6,.,TRBJ2-1,few
CASSLGQLRGVAQHF,TGTGCCAGCAGTTTAGGGCAGTTGAGGGGGGTAGCCCAGCATTTT,TRBV12-3/TRBV12-4,.,TRBJ1-5,few